The 9 T cell receptor beta chains below come from one sample, sequenced in a study of blood T cell repertoires in COVID-19. Clones were sequenced by immunoSEQ multiplex PCR, and TCRdb holds only the in-frame ones, with some missing. This repertoire shows 400,000 to 500,000 clones, about nine tenths found once; its top ten account for approximately 1.4%. Sequenced input: peripheral blood. Every receptor here comes from a woman aged 25 to 39 with active or convalescent COVID-19.

V and J are TRBV29-1 and TRBJ1-1; D ambiguous. The V gene lost 6 bases and the J gene lost 2 bases, with 10 bases spanning the gap. Per germline, CDR1 SQVTM and CDR2 ANQGSEA. The CDR3 runs to 12 residues. CDR3 loop: CSVYDFNTEAFF. CDR3 sequence (DNA): TGCAGCGTCTATGACTTCAACACTGAAGCTTTCTTT.

About this clone itself: This same CDR3 is encoded by further DNA sequences in the sample. V is TRBV11-2 and J is TRBJ2-3; D is unresolved. CDR1 and CDR2 from the germline V gene are SGHAT and FQNNGV. The CDR3 length is 12 residues. V was trimmed by 4 bases and J by 0 bases, leaving 2 bases between them. CDR3 in amino acids: CASSSSTDTQYF. In DNA form, the CDR3 reads TGTGCCAGCAGCTCTAGCACAGATACGCAGTATTTT.

The J gene is TRBJ1-5, the V gene TRBV27, with TRBD1 matching over 8 bases. The ends lost 5 bases at V and 5 bases at J; junction bases unmatched: 5. This CDR3 is built from 14 residues. Germline values: CDR1 MNHEY, CDR2 SMNVEV (reference sequence). CDR3 region: CASSTGTGHQPQHF. The CDR3 DNA is TGTGCCAGCAGTACCGGGACAGGCCATCAGCCCCAGCATTTT.

The chain links TRBV6-1 to TRBJ1-4, with 7 bases fitting TRBD1. The ends lost 6 bases at V and 7 bases at J; junction bases unmatched: 8. The germline V gene encodes CDR1 MNHNS and CDR2 SASEGT. The CDR3 totals 14 residues. Written as DNA, the CDR3 is TGTGCCAGCAGAGGTCAGGGGGAAATTGAAAAACTGTTTTTT. It encodes CASRGQGEIEKLFF.

The chain has TRBV19 and TRBJ1-6; D is perhaps TRBD1 (6 bases). The V gene lost 6 bases and the J gene lost 11 bases, with 17 bases spanning the gap. The CDR3 is made up of 14 amino acids. CDR1 is LNHDA, CDR2 SQIVND, per germline (reference sequence). CDR3 residues: CASSETGPRAPLHF. CDR3 coding DNA: TGTGCCAGTAGCGAAACAGGGCCGCGGGCACCCCTCCACTTT. Complete variable domain (other parts from reference TRBV19 and TRBJ1-6): DGGITQSPKYLFRKEGQNVTLSCEQNLNHDAMYWYRQDPGQGLRLIYYSQIVNDFQKGDIAEGYSVSREKKESFPLTVTSAQKNPTAFYLCASSETGPRAPLHFGNGTRLTVT.

The chain joins TRBV7-8 to TRBJ1-1; 10 bases fit TRBD1. Germline V lookup: CDR1 SGHVS, CDR2 FQNEAQ. There are 16 residues in the CDR3. The V segment lost 5 bases and the J segment 1 base; nucleotides outside the gene matches: 7. Here the CDR3 DNA reads TGTGCCAGCAGCCACGATAGGGACAGGGGGAACACTGAAGCTTTCTTT. Translation gives CASSHDRDRGNTEAFF.

This clone was recorded only once. The rearrangement uses TRBV7-2 and TRBJ2-7, with TRBD1 identical over 8 bases. The CDR3 is 14 amino acids. Unmatched junction bases numbered 7, after V lost 5 bases and J lost 4 bases. Germline CDR1 reads SGHTA; CDR2 reads FQGNSA. The CDR3 DNA sequence: TGTGCCAGCAGCACAGCGGACAGGGTTTACGAGCAGTACTTC. Its protein is CASSTADRVYEQYF.

In nucleotides, the CDR3 is TGCGCCAGCAGCCAACCATATGAAAAACTGTTTTTT. Translation: CASSQPYEKLFF. This rearrangement joins TRBV4-1 to TRBJ1-4; D gene ambiguous. Germline V gene lookup returns CDR1 MGHRA and CDR2 YSYEKL. The CDR3 consists of 12 residues. With 2 bases removed from V and 6 bases from J, the gap between germline ends came to 4 bases.

The J gene is TRBJ1-2, the V gene TRBV6-1; a weak D match, TRBD1 (6 bases). Per the germline V gene, CDR1 is MNHNS and CDR2 is SASEGT. Trimming removed 2 bases from V and 0 bases from J, with 13 bases in between. This CDR3 region has 16 residues. The CDR3: CASSETPGEANYGYTF. The CDR3 DNA reads TGTGCCAGCAGTGAAACCCCAGGGGAAGCTAACTATGGCTACACCTTC.